This T cell receptor (beta chain) was sequenced during a study of siplizumab effects on memory and regulatory T cells. TCR templates numbering approximately 9.3 x 10^4 were assayed per sample. Generated by immunoSEQ multiplex PCR, the TCRdb table keeps only in-frame clones and is missing some. The profile shows around 95,000 clones, about nine tenths of them singletons. Trimming took off 4 bases at V and 3 bases at J, with 14 bases between the two ends. The length of the CDR3 is 15 residues. The germline gives CDR1 SGHAT, CDR2 FQNNGV. Sequences were obtained from CD4+ T cells sorted from blood. This sequence joins TRBV11-2 and TRBJ2-3; D is unresolved. This TCR derives from a human donor in good health. This chain's CDR3 is CASSSLYGQTDTQYF. The CDR3 nucleotides read TGTGCCAGCAGCTCATTATACGGGCAAACAGATACGCAGTATTTT. Based on the CDR3 plus reference TRBV11-2 and TRBJ2-3, the full variable domain is EAGVAQSPRYKIIEKRQSVAFWCNPISGHATLYWYQQILGQGPKLLIQFQNNGVVDDSQLPKDRFSAERLKGVDSTLKIQPAKLEDSAVYLCASSSLYGQTDTQYFGPGTRLTVL.